This T cell receptor beta chain was identified in a study of blood T cell repertoires in COVID-19. Per germline, CDR1 SGDLS and CDR2 YYNGEE. The V and J ends lost 0 bases and 7 bases, in that order; junction bases with no gene match: 8. The CDR3 consists of 17 residues. Clones were sequenced by immunoSEQ multiplex PCR, and TCRdb holds only the in-frame ones, with some missing. The sample lists around 65,000 clones; about 80% were seen once. Source material: peripheral blood. The rearrangement links TRBV9 to TRBJ2-1, with 12 positions matching TRBD2. The clonotype comes from a man older than 75 with active COVID-19. The CDR3 DNA follows: TGTGCCAGCAGCGTAGCTCTAGCGGGGGGGTCTCAGAATGAGCAGTTCTTC. It specifies CASSVALAGGSQNEQFF.